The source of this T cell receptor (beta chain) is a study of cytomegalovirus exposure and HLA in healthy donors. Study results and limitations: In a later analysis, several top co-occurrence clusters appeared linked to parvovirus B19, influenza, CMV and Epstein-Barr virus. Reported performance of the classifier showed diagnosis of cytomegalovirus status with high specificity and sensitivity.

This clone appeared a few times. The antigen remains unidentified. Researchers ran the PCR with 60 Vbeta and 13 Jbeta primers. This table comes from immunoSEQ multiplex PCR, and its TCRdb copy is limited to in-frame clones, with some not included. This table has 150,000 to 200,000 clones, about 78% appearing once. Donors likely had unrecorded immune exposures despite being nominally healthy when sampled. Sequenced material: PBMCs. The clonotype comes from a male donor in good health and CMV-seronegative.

The chain's CDR3 is CATPHPPSGVSYNEQFF. CDR3 nucleotides: TGTGCCACCCCCCACCCCCCTAGCGGGGTTTCCTACAATGAGCAGTTCTTC. The V call is TRBV10-3, the J call TRBJ2-1, with 9 bases that match TRBD2. The J segment lost 1 base and the V segment lost 10 bases, leaving 14 bases of the junction unmatched. CDR1 is ENHRY and CDR2 is SYGVKD in the germline V gene. This CDR3 has 17 amino acids.